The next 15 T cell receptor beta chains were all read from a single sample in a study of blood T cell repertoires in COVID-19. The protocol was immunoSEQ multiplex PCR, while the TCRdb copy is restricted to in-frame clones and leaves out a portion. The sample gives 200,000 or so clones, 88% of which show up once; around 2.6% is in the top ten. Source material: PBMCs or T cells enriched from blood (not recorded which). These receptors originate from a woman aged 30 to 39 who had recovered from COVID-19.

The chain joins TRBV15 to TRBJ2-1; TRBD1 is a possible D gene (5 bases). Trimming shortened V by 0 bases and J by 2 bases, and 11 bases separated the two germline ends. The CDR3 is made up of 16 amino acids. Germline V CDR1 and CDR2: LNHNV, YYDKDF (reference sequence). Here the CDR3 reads CATSRERGVTYNEQFF. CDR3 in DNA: TGTGCCACCAGCAGAGAAAGGGGCGTCACCTACAATGAGCAGTTCTTC.

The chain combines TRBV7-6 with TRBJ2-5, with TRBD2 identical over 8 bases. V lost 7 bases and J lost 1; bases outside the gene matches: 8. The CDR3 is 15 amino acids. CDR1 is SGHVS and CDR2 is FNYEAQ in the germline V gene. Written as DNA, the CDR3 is TGTGCCAGCACCCTATATAGCGGGGCCCAAGAGACCCAGTACTTC. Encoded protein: CASTLYSGAQETQYF. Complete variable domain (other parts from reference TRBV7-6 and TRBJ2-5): GAGVSQSPRYKVTKRGQDVALRCDPISGHVSLYWYRQALGQGPEFLTYFNYEAQQDKSGLPNDRFSAERPEGSISTLTIQRTEQRDSAMYRCASTLYSGAQETQYFGPGTRLLVL.

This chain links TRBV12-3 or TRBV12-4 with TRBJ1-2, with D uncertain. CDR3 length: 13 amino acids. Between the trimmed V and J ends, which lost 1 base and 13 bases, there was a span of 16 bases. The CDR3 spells CASSLDTDYGGTF. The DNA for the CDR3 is TGTGCCAGCAGTTTAGACACTGATTATGGCGGCACCTTC.

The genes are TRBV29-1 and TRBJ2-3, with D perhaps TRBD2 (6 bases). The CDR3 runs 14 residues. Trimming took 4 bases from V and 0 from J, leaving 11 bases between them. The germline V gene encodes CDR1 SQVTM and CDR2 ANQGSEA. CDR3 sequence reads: CSVVADSSTDTQYF. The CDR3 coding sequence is TGCAGCGTTGTAGCGGACTCTAGCACAGATACGCAGTATTTT.

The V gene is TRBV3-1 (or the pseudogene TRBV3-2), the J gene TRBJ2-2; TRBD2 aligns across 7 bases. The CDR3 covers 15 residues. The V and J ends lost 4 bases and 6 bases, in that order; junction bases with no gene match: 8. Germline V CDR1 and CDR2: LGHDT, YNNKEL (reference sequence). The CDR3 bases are TGTGCCAGCAGCCTCAGGACTAGTGTCTCCGGGGAGCTGTTTTTT. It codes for CASSLRTSVSGELFF.

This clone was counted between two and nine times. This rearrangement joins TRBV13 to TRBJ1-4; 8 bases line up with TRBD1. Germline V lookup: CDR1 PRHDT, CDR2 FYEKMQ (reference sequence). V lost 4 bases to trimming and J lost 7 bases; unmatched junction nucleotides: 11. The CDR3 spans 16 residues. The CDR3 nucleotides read TGTGCCAGCAGCTCGCTCGTCAGGGGGCGCGTTGAAAAACTGTTTTTT. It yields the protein CASSSLVRGRVEKLFF.

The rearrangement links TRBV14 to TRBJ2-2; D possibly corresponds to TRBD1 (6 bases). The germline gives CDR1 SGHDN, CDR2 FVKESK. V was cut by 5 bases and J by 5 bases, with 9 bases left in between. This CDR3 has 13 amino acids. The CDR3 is CASSGQITGELFF. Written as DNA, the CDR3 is TGTGCCAGCAGCGGACAGATTACCGGGGAGCTGTTTTTT.

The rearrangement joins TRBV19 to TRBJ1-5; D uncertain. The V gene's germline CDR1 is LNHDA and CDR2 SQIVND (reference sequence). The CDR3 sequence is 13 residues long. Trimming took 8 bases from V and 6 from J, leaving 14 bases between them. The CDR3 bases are TGTGCCAGTTCCCGGGGTCGGAGTCAGCCCCAGCATTTT. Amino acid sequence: CASSRGRSQPQHF.

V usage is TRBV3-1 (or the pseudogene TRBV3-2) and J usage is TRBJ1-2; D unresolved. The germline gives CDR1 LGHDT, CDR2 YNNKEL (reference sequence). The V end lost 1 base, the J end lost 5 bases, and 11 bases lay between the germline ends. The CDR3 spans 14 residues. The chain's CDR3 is CASSQAVQKYGYTF. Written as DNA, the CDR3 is TGTGCCAGCAGCCAAGCTGTACAGAAATATGGCTACACCTTC.

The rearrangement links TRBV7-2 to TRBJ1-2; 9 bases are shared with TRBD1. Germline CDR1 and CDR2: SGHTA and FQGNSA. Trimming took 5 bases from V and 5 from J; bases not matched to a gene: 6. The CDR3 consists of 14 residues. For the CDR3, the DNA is TGTGCCAGCAGCGACGGGACAGGGTATTATGGCTACACCTTC. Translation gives CASSDGTGYYGYTF. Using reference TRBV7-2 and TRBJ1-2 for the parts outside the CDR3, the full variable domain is GAGVSQSPSNKVTEKGKDVELRCDPISGHTALYWYRQSLGQGLEFLIYFQGNSAPDKSGLPSDRFSAERTGGSVSTLTIQRTQQEDSAVYLCASSDGTGYYGYTFGSGTRLTVV.

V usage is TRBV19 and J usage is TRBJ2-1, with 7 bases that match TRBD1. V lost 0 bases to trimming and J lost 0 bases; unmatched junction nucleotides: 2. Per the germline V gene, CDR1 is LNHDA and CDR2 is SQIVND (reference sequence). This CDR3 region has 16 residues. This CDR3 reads CASSIEGQNSYNEQFF. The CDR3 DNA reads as TGTGCCAGTAGTATAGAGGGACAGAACTCCTACAATGAGCAGTTCTTC.

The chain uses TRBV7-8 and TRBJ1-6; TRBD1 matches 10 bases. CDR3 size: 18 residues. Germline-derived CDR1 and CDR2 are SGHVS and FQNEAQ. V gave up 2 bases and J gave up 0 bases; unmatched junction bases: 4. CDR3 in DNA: TGTGCCAGCAGCTTACGGGACAGGGGCAGCTCCTATAATTCACCCCTCCACTTT. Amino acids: CASSLRDRGSSYNSPLHF.

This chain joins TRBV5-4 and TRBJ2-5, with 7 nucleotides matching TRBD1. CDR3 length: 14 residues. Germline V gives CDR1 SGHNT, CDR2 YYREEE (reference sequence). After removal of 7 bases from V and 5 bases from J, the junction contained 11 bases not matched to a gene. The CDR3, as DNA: TGTGCCAGCTACCCCCAGACAGGGTCGGAGACCCAGTACTTC. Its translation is CASYPQTGSETQYF.

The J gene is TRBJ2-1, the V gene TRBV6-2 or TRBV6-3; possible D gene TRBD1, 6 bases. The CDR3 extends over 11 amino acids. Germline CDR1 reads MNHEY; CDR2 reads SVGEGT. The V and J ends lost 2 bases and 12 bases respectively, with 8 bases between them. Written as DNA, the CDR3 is TGTGCCAGCAGTTACGGACAGTGGCAGTTCTTC. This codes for CASSYGQWQFF.

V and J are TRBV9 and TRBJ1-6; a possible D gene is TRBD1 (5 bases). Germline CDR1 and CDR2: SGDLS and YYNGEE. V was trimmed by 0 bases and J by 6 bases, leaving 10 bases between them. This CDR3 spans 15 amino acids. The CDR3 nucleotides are TGTGCCAGCAGCGTAGCTCAGCAGGGTAATTCACCCCTCCACTTT. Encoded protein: CASSVAQQGNSPLHF.